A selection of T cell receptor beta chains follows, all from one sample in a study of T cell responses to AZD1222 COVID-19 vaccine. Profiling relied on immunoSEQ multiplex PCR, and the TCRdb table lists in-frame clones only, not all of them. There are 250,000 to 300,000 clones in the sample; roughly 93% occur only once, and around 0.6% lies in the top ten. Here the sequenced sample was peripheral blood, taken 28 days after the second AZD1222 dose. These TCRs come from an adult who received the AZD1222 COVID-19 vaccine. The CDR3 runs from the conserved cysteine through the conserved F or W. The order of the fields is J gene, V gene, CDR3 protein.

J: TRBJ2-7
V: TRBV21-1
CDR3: CASSKVHGEQYF

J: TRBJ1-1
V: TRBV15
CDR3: CATSSRTGGLVTEAFF

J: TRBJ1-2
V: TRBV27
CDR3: CASSTRIPPGKNGYTF

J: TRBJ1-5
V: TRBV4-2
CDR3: CASSHPGQERNSNQPQHF

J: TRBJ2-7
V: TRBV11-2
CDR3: CASSLVAGSYEQYF

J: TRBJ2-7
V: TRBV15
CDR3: CATSRDRTGSHEQYF

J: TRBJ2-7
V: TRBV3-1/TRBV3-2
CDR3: CASSPRKREGSSYEQYF

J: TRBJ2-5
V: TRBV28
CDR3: CASSDVGLAGETQYF

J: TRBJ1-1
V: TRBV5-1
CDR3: CASSLFSEREAFF

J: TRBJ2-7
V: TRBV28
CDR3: CASSYNRGIYEQYF

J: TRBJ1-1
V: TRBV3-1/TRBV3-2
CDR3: CASSQVLGNTEAFF

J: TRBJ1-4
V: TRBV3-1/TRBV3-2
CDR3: CASSRPANEKLFF

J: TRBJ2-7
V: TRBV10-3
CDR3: CAITADRDDSYEQYF

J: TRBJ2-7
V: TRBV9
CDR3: CASSVGGVSSYEQYF

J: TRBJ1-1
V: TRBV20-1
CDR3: CSARRDARAFF

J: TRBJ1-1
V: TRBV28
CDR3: CASSSPGGTEAFF

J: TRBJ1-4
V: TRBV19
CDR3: CASGGDLREKLFF

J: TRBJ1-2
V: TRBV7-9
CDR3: CASERWVGREGGYTF

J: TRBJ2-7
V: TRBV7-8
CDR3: CASSRKQGYEQYF